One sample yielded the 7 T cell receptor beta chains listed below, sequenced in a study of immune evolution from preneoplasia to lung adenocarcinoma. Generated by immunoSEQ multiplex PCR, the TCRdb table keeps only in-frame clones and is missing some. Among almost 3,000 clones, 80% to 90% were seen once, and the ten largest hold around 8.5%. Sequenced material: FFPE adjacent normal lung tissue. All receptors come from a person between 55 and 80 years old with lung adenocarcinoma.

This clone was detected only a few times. Here the CDR3 reads CASSLRDRFYGYTF. CDR3 coding DNA: TGTGCCAGCAGCCTTCGGGACAGGTTCTATGGCTACACCTTC. J is TRBJ1-2 and V is TRBV7-8; 8 nucleotides line up with TRBD1. Trimming cost V 5 bases and J 4 bases; bases outside gene matches: 6. Germline lookup yields CDR1 SGHVS and CDR2 FQNEAQ. The CDR3 is 14 residues long.

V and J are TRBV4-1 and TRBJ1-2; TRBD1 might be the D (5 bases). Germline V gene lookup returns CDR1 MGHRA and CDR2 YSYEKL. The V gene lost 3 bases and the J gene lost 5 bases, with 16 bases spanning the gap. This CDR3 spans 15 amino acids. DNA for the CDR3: TGCGCCAGCAGCCAGGGGCTCCAGTCAGTTTATGGCTACACCTTC. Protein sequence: CASSQGLQSVYGYTF.

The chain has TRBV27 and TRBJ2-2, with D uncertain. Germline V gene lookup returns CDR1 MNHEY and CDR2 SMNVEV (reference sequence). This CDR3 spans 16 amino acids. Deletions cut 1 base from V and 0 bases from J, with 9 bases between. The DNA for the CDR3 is TGTGCCAGCAGTTTATTTACGGACGCGAACACCGGGGAGCTGTTTTTT. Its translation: CASSLFTDANTGELFF.

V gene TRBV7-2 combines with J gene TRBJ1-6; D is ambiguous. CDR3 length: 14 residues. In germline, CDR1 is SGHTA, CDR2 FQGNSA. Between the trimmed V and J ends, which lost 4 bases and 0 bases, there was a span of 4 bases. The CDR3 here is CASSSSSYNSPLHF. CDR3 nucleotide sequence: TGTGCCAGCAGCTCAAGCTCCTATAATTCACCCCTCCACTTT.

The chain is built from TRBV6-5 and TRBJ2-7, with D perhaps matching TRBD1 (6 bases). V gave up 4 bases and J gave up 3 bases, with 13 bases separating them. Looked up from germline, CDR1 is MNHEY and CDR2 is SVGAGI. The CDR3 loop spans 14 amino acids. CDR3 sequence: CASSSRQGRYEQYF. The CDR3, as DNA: TGTGCCAGCAGTTCCCGGCAGGGGCGCTACGAGCAGTACTTC.

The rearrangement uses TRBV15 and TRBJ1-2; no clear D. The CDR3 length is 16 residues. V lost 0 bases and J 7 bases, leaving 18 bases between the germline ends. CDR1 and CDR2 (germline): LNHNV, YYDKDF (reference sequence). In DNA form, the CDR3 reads TGTGCCACCAGCAGAGATCAGGCGGTCTCGCGGGGTGGCTACACCTTC. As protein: CATSRDQAVSRGGYTF.

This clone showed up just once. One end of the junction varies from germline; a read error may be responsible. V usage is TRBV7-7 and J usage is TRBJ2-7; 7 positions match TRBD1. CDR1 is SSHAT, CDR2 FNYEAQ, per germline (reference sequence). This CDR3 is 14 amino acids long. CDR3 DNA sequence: TGTGCTAGCAGCTTAGGGGAAGGGGGCGACGAGCAGTACTTC. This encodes CASSLGEGGDEQYF.